Listed below are T cell receptor beta chains from one sample, sequenced in a study of cytomegalovirus exposure and HLA in healthy donors. Some clones are missing from TCRdb's copy, which holds only in-frame ones; the method was immunoSEQ multiplex PCR. Among about 160,000 clones listed, over 65% were seen once. Material: PBMCs. The receptors stem from a man in his forties in good health and CMV-seropositive. Each CDR3 is given with its conserved first and last residue. D genes are given only for firm matches. Only some rows state a clone size, as once, few, many or a class for expanded clones.

CDR3nt: TGTGCCAGCAGCTTCGACGGGGGGGCAGGAGATACGCAGTATTTT
CDR3aa: CASSFDGGAGDTQYF
v_gene: TRBV7-2
j_gene: TRBJ2-3
abundance: few
d_gene: TRBD2

CDR3nt: TGTGCCAGCGGGGGGGCGCGAGCAGATACGCAGTATTTT
CDR3aa: CASGGARADTQYF
v_gene: TRBV2
j_gene: TRBJ2-3
abundance: few
d_gene: -

CDR3nt: TGTGCCAGCAGCTTAGGGGGCCGGACAGATACGCAGTATTTT
CDR3aa: CASSLGGRTDTQYF
v_gene: TRBV7-2
j_gene: TRBJ2-3
abundance: -
d_gene: -

CDR3nt: TGTGCCAGCACTGAAGGGGCCCGGTTCGACGAGCAGTACTTC
CDR3aa: CASTEGARFDEQYF
v_gene: TRBV6-1
j_gene: TRBJ2-7
abundance: -
d_gene: -

CDR3nt: TGTGCCAGCAGCCCAGGGGGTATCAACTATGGCTACACCTTC
CDR3aa: CASSPGGINYGYTF
v_gene: TRBV6-5
j_gene: TRBJ1-2
abundance: -
d_gene: TRBD1

CDR3nt: TGTGCCTGGAGTGAGAACTCCCCCACAGATACGCAGTATTTT
CDR3aa: CAWSENSPTDTQYF
v_gene: TRBV30
j_gene: TRBJ2-3
abundance: -
d_gene: -

CDR3nt: TGTGCCAGCAGCCAAGATGGACAGTCCTACGAGCAGTACTTC
CDR3aa: CASSQDGQSYEQYF
v_gene: TRBV4-2
j_gene: TRBJ2-7
abundance: -
d_gene: -

CDR3nt: TGTGCTAGTGGTTTGGTTGGACTAGCGGGGTTCACTAGCACAGATACGCAGTATTTT
CDR3aa: CASGLVGLAGFTSTDTQYF
v_gene: TRBV12-5
j_gene: TRBJ2-3
abundance: few
d_gene: TRBD2

CDR3nt: TGCGCCAGCAGACCATTCTGGACTAGCCAGGGGAACGAGCAGTACTTC
CDR3aa: CASRPFWTSQGNEQYF
v_gene: TRBV5-1
j_gene: TRBJ2-7
abundance: few
d_gene: TRBD2

CDR3nt: TGTGCCAGCAGCGTAGGACTAGCGGGGGGGCGTGGCCTACCTCCGCGGCGAGAGACCCAGTACTTC
CDR3aa: CASSVGLAGGRGLPPRRETQYF
v_gene: TRBV9
j_gene: TRBJ2-5
abundance: few
d_gene: TRBD2

CDR3nt: TGTGCCAGCTCACCACGAGGGTTGGAGGAGCAGTACTTC
CDR3aa: CASSPRGLEEQYF
v_gene: TRBV18
j_gene: TRBJ2-7
abundance: few
d_gene: -

CDR3nt: TGTGCCAGCAGAGGCACAGGGGTCACCGGGGAGCTGTTTTTT
CDR3aa: CASRGTGVTGELFF
v_gene: TRBV6-5
j_gene: TRBJ2-2
abundance: few
d_gene: TRBD1

CDR3nt: TGTGCCAGCAATGACAGGCGTAGGTATGGCTACACCTTC
CDR3aa: CASNDRRRYGYTF
v_gene: TRBV19
j_gene: TRBJ1-2
abundance: few
d_gene: -

CDR3nt: TGCGCCAGCAGCCAAGGGGAGGGCAATCAGCCCCAGCATTTT
CDR3aa: CASSQGEGNQPQHF
v_gene: TRBV4-3
j_gene: TRBJ1-5
abundance: -
d_gene: -

CDR3nt: TGTGCCAGCAGTGACCAGGCGGGCGGGGGGGCTGATACGCAGTATTTT
CDR3aa: CASSDQAGGGADTQYF
v_gene: TRBV6-4
j_gene: TRBJ2-3
abundance: few
d_gene: TRBD2

CDR3nt: TGTGCCATCAGTGCTTCCCGGGACTCCTCCTACAATGAGCAGTTCTTC
CDR3aa: CAISASRDSSYNEQFF
v_gene: TRBV10-3
j_gene: TRBJ2-1
abundance: few
d_gene: -

CDR3nt: TGTGCCAGCAGCTCCGGGGGGACTCTCTCTGAGCAGTACTTC
CDR3aa: CASSSGGTLSEQYF
v_gene: TRBV7-2
j_gene: TRBJ2-7
abundance: -
d_gene: TRBD2

CDR3nt: TGTGCCAGCAGCCAGGACAGACCTAGCACAGATACGCAGTATTTT
CDR3aa: CASSQDRPSTDTQYF
v_gene: TRBV5-6
j_gene: TRBJ2-3
abundance: -
d_gene: -

CDR3nt: TGTGCCAGCAGCTCGAGGGACACTGAAGCTTTCTTT
CDR3aa: CASSSRDTEAFF
v_gene: TRBV7-9
j_gene: TRBJ1-1
abundance: -
d_gene: -

CDR3nt: TGTGCCAGTAGGTCGCCAGGGGGCCAGGAGACCCAGTACTTC
CDR3aa: CASRSPGGQETQYF
v_gene: TRBV19
j_gene: TRBJ2-5
abundance: -
d_gene: TRBD1

CDR3nt: TGCGCCAGCAGTCAAACCGGGACTCCCGTCAATGAGCAGTTCTTC
CDR3aa: CASSQTGTPVNEQFF
v_gene: TRBV5-1
j_gene: TRBJ2-1
abundance: -
d_gene: -

CDR3nt: TGTGCTAGTGGTTTGGTAAGCGGCTCTGGGGCCAACGTCCTGACTTTC
CDR3aa: CASGLVSGSGANVLTF
v_gene: TRBV12-5
j_gene: TRBJ2-6
abundance: -
d_gene: -

CDR3nt: TGTGCCAGCAGCTTAGACCTAGCGGGATCCACAGATACGCAGTATTTT
CDR3aa: CASSLDLAGSTDTQYF
v_gene: TRBV7-2
j_gene: TRBJ2-3
abundance: -
d_gene: TRBD2

CDR3nt: TGCGCCAGCAGCTTGCAAGCTAGCACAGATACGCAGTATTTT
CDR3aa: CASSLQASTDTQYF
v_gene: TRBV5-1
j_gene: TRBJ2-3
abundance: -
d_gene: -

CDR3nt: TGTGCCTGGAGTCCTCCGAGACAGGGGGGGATGGAGCCCCAGCATTTT
CDR3aa: CAWSPPRQGGMEPQHF
v_gene: TRBV30
j_gene: TRBJ1-5
abundance: -
d_gene: TRBD1

CDR3nt: TGTGCCAGCAGTTTTGTGGGGGGGGAGCAGTTCTTC
CDR3aa: CASSFVGGEQFF
v_gene: TRBV27
j_gene: TRBJ2-1
abundance: -
d_gene: TRBD2

CDR3nt: TGTGCCAGCAGTCAGGGGCTTAGCAATCAGCCCCAGCATTTT
CDR3aa: CASSQGLSNQPQHF
v_gene: TRBV6-1
j_gene: TRBJ1-5
abundance: -
d_gene: -

CDR3nt: TGTGCCAGCAGCTTTTCGGTCTCTGGAAACACCATATATTTT
CDR3aa: CASSFSVSGNTIYF
v_gene: TRBV5-6
j_gene: TRBJ1-3
abundance: -
d_gene: -

CDR3nt: TGTGCCAGCACCCGGACAGTCAGCTCCTACGAGCAGTACTTC
CDR3aa: CASTRTVSSYEQYF
v_gene: TRBV7-2
j_gene: TRBJ2-7
abundance: -
d_gene: -

CDR3nt: TGTGCCACCAGCAGAGGGGCAGGGGGAACCTACGAGCAGTACTTC
CDR3aa: CATSRGAGGTYEQYF
v_gene: TRBV15
j_gene: TRBJ2-7
abundance: -
d_gene: TRBD1

CDR3nt: TGTGCCAGCAGCGTATTAACTCCAGGGGGGCTCAAAACTGAAGCTTTCTTT
CDR3aa: CASSVLTPGGLKTEAFF
v_gene: TRBV9
j_gene: TRBJ1-1
abundance: -
d_gene: TRBD1

CDR3nt: TGCAGCGTTGAACGGACAGGGCGCAATGAGCAGTTCTTC
CDR3aa: CSVERTGRNEQFF
v_gene: TRBV29-1
j_gene: TRBJ2-1
abundance: -
d_gene: TRBD1

CDR3nt: TGTGCCAGCAGCCACCCTGAGGGAGGGCGACAGAACACTGAAGCTTTCTTT
CDR3aa: CASSHPEGGRQNTEAFF
v_gene: TRBV14
j_gene: TRBJ1-1
abundance: few
d_gene: -

CDR3nt: TGTGCCAGCAGTCGAGACAGGGTAGATCAGCCCCAGCATTTT
CDR3aa: CASSRDRVDQPQHF
v_gene: TRBV7-2
j_gene: TRBJ1-5
abundance: -
d_gene: TRBD1

CDR3nt: TGTGCCAGCAGCCCAACATTTAACAGTCAAGAGACCCAGTACTTC
CDR3aa: CASSPTFNSQETQYF
v_gene: TRBV5-4
j_gene: TRBJ2-5
abundance: -
d_gene: -

CDR3nt: TGTGCCAGCAGCCTCGGGTTCAATCAGCCCCAGCATTTT
CDR3aa: CASSLGFNQPQHF
v_gene: TRBV7-3
j_gene: TRBJ1-5
abundance: -
d_gene: -

CDR3nt: TGTGCCAGCAGTCTCTCAAGCGGGGGGCGAGACGAGCAGTACTTC
CDR3aa: CASSLSSGGRDEQYF
v_gene: TRBV28
j_gene: TRBJ2-7
abundance: -
d_gene: TRBD2

CDR3nt: TGTGCCAGCAGTTGGGGGGGATCGGATACGCAGTATTTT
CDR3aa: CASSWGGSDTQYF
v_gene: TRBV27
j_gene: TRBJ2-3
abundance: once
d_gene: TRBD2

CDR3nt: TGTGCCAGCAGCTCCCCCTGGGCGGGAAAGACCCAGTACTTC
CDR3aa: CASSSPWAGKTQYF
v_gene: TRBV7-2
j_gene: TRBJ2-5
abundance: -
d_gene: -

CDR3nt: TGCGCCAGCAAAACTCAGGGGACCCAGTACTTC
CDR3aa: CASKTQGTQYF
v_gene: TRBV5-1
j_gene: TRBJ2-5
abundance: -
d_gene: -

CDR3nt: TGTGCCAGCAGTTCCGAGCGGAAAGGAGGCCACAATGAGCAGTTCTTC
CDR3aa: CASSSERKGGHNEQFF
v_gene: TRBV6-5
j_gene: TRBJ2-1
abundance: -
d_gene: -

CDR3nt: TGTGCCAGCAGCCCAGAGGGACACGGAGCGTACGAGCAGTACTTC
CDR3aa: CASSPEGHGAYEQYF
v_gene: TRBV7-2
j_gene: TRBJ2-7
abundance: -
d_gene: -

CDR3nt: TGTGCCAGCAGCTCACAGGGGTTGGGGACCGGGGAGCTGTTTTTT
CDR3aa: CASSSQGLGTGELFF
v_gene: TRBV5-4
j_gene: TRBJ2-2
abundance: -
d_gene: TRBD1

CDR3nt: TGTGCCAGCAGCATTACAGGGGGGGACACCGGGGAGCTGTTTTTT
CDR3aa: CASSITGGDTGELFF
v_gene: TRBV9
j_gene: TRBJ2-2
abundance: -
d_gene: -

CDR3nt: TGTGCCAGCAGCTGGACAGGGAACGAGCAGTACTTC
CDR3aa: CASSWTGNEQYF
v_gene: TRBV5-4
j_gene: TRBJ2-7
abundance: -
d_gene: TRBD1

CDR3nt: TGTGCCAGCAGCCGCGGGCAGGGGGCGACGAACACTGAAGCTTTCTTT
CDR3aa: CASSRGQGATNTEAFF
v_gene: TRBV7-6
j_gene: TRBJ1-1
abundance: -
d_gene: TRBD1

CDR3nt: TGTGCCAGCAGTTTGGACAGGGCCTATACCTACGAGCAGTACTTC
CDR3aa: CASSLDRAYTYEQYF
v_gene: TRBV6-1
j_gene: TRBJ2-7
abundance: -
d_gene: TRBD1

CDR3nt: TGTGCCAGCAGCTTAGTGCAGTCGAACACTGAAGCTTTCTTT
CDR3aa: CASSLVQSNTEAFF
v_gene: TRBV7-9
j_gene: TRBJ1-1
abundance: -
d_gene: -

CDR3nt: TGTGCCGGACGCGGGGCGGGGAACTATGGCTACACCTTC
CDR3aa: CAGRGAGNYGYTF
v_gene: TRBV6-1
j_gene: TRBJ1-2
abundance: -
d_gene: -

CDR3nt: TGTGCCAGCACAGGGGGCCATGGCTACACCTTC
CDR3aa: CASTGGHGYTF
v_gene: TRBV6-5
j_gene: TRBJ1-2
abundance: -
d_gene: TRBD1

CDR3nt: TGTGCCAGCAGTCCACGGACAGGGGAAGAGACCCAGTACTTC
CDR3aa: CASSPRTGEETQYF
v_gene: TRBV6-1
j_gene: TRBJ2-5
abundance: -
d_gene: TRBD1

CDR3nt: TGTGCCAGCAGTGTCTCCGCAGGGGGGCATAGCACCTATGGCTACACCTTC
CDR3aa: CASSVSAGGHSTYGYTF
v_gene: TRBV6-1
j_gene: TRBJ1-2
abundance: -
d_gene: TRBD1

CDR3nt: TGTGCCAGCAGCTTGACGGCCGGGACAGGAGTTTATGGCTACACCTTC
CDR3aa: CASSLTAGTGVYGYTF
v_gene: TRBV5-5
j_gene: TRBJ1-2
abundance: -
d_gene: TRBD1

CDR3nt: TGTGCCAGCAGCTCCGACAGGGGCTACGAGCAGTACTTC
CDR3aa: CASSSDRGYEQYF
v_gene: TRBV7-2
j_gene: TRBJ2-7
abundance: -
d_gene: TRBD1

CDR3nt: TGTGCCAGCAGCTCCTTCGGGGTGGGCAGGAGCACGGAGCAGTACTTC
CDR3aa: CASSSFGVGRSTEQYF
v_gene: TRBV9
j_gene: TRBJ2-7
abundance: -
d_gene: -